This T cell receptor beta chain was recorded in a study of neoadjuvant anti-PD-1 for oral cavity cancer (dated by TCRdb to the early 2020s). Study-level background: Three to four biweekly doses of nivolumab at 3 mg/kg were mostly administered to patients before curative-intent surgical resection. Patients who did not progress were given a fourth nivolumab dose at about day 43 and had definitive surgical resection on days 50-56. Patients with complete response, partial response or stable disease by RECIST 1.1 were defined as responders, whereas patients with progression were defined as non-responders. There were roughly 11 patients in the parent correlative cohort, and the response rate was around 30%. Results and caveats for the whole study, not just this receptor: Within PBMCs, T cell clonality (Gini index) was significantly higher in non-responders than responders after neoadjuvant nivolumab. Only a few patients per response group were included in the TCR analyses, and the authors called for validation in larger cohorts. Higher pretreatment blood Treg/Th17 ratios correlated with both higher pretreatment blood TCRbeta clonality and lower post-treatment tumor TCRbeta clonality.

Concerning this clone itself: Its target antigen remains unknown. Base quality data are lacking; no much larger clone is found one base away.

In light of the paper, this sample's time point label describes: before neoadjuvant nivolumab. The patients had newly diagnosed stage II-IVA oral cavity squamous cell carcinoma and had not received any prior systemic or radiation treatment. Everyone in the cohort had locally advanced, HPV-negative oral cavity squamous cell carcinoma. Peripheral blood mononuclear cells were analyzed directly and were not maintained or expanded in culture. The samples were obtained from a longitudinal correlative study of a single-arm phase II trial testing neoadjuvant nivolumab in oral cavity squamous cell carcinoma. Subject-matched pre- and post-treatment PBMCs and tumors from three responders and three non-responders underwent genomic DNA-based TCRbeta sequencing. Peripheral blood mononuclear cells were collected before nivolumab treatment and were collected again after treatment, at the time of surgery. The Maxwell RSC DNA from Cells kit was used to isolate genomic DNA from PBMCs.

The junction carries 9 bases between V and J, which are trimmed by 1 base and 2 bases respectively. The CDR3 runs 14 residues from the cysteine to the phenylalanine. Only CDR3 DNA is held: 42 bases, read in frame from base 1. Sequences MNHEY (CDR1) and SMNVEV (CDR2) are obtained from the germline V gene (reference sequence). For deep sequencing of PBMC libraries, mostly roughly 450 ng of input genomic DNA was used, and six replicates were run per sample. The immunoSEQ hsTCRbeta kit was used to prepare TCRbeta libraries according to the manufacturer's instructions. The finished libraries were brought together in one pool at approximately 3 nM, which was then read using an Illumina NovaSeq 6000 S4 flow cell. Concerning the study's data processing: Raw data preprocessing and quality control were performed with the immunoSEQ Analyzer. The analysis was restricted to productive rearrangements, with each unique CDR3 amino acid sequence defining a clonotype. Repertoire clonality was estimated as the Gini-Simpson index, which was computed with the R package tcR. Student's t test was used to compare Gini indices, and Pearson correlation was used to assess associations with tumor size change. Entries here come from immuneACCESS through TCRdb and include only in-frame sequences with V and J called. Some clones fail to appear in such tables; in the studies checked, an unresolved V gene covers under half of the shortfall, and the cause of the remainder is unknown. For V, J and clone size, that table is used; D and trimming come from the DNA. The sample table records around 6,700 clones; around 72% of these occur just once. About 3% of the sample is in the top ten clones.

Material: PBMCs, obtained before nivolumab (anti-PD-1) treatment. This TCR came from a person aged 40 to 85 with oral cavity squamous cell carcinoma. The sequence joins TRBV27 to TRBJ2-7, with the D gene call left open. The nucleotide sequence is given as TGTGCCAGCAGTTTATATACCCCGCCCTACGAGCAGTACTTC. It translates to CASSLYTPPYEQYF.